These T cell receptor beta chains were read from a single sample in a study of PD-L1 blockade in urothelial cancer. Generated by immunoSEQ multiplex PCR, the TCRdb table keeps only in-frame clones and is missing some. The table lists 35,000 to 40,000 clones, approximately 80% of them singletons. The source material was PBMCs, sampled around atezolizumab (anti-PD-L1) treatment. Every receptor here comes from a man aged 55-75 years with urothelial cancer. Each CDR3 is given with its conserved first and last residue. D genes are given only for firm matches. Clone size is not always given. Where it is, it says once, few, many or a class for expanded clones.

.	TRBD1	TRBV7-7	TRBJ2-5	TGTGCTAGCAGCTTAGCGCAGGGGGTACAAGAGACCCAGTACTTC	CASSLAQGVQETQYF
.	TRBD1	TRBV6-5	TRBJ1-2	TGTGCCAGCAGGTTAGACAGGGGAAACTATGGCTACACCTTC	CASRLDRGNYGYTF
few	TRBD1	TRBV6-4	TRBJ1-2	TGTGCCAGCAGTGACCCCATAGGACAGGACGAGATCTATGGCTACACCTTC	CASSDPIGQDEIYGYTF
.	.	TRBV5-1	TRBJ1-4	TGCGCCAGCAGCTTTGGGATGCGGGGCGGGGATGAAAAACTGTTTTTT	CASSFGMRGGDEKLFF
few	TRBD2	TRBV13	TRBJ2-7	TGTGCCAGCAGCTTAGGCGACAGCGGGGGGCCCACCTACGAGCAGTACTTC	CASSLGDSGGPTYEQYF
.	TRBD2	TRBV5-6	TRBJ2-2	TGTGCCAGCAGCGAGGGACTAGTCCCCGGGGAGCTGTTTTTT	CASSEGLVPGELFF
.	.	TRBV5-5	TRBJ1-4	TGTGCCAGCAGCTTTGGGCAGAATAATGAAAAACTGTTTTTT	CASSFGQNNEKLFF
.	.	TRBV27	TRBJ1-6	TGTGCCAGCTCCCCCCCAAATTCACCCCTCCACTTT	CASSPPNSPLHF
.	TRBD1	TRBV11-3	TRBJ1-1	TGTGCCAGCAGGGGGGACAGTGAAGCTTTCTTT	CASRGDSEAFF
.	.	TRBV19	TRBJ1-2	TGTGCCAGTACCCCCGGGGTCTATGGCTACACCTTC	CASTPGVYGYTF
few	TRBD1	TRBV29-1	TRBJ1-1	TGCAGCGCGGGACAGATTTTGAACACTGAAGCTTTCTTT	CSAGQILNTEAFF
.	.	TRBV27	TRBJ1-2	TGTGCCAGCAGCCAGGACAGTACTAACTATGGCTACACCTTC	CASSQDSTNYGYTF
.	.	TRBV6-5	TRBJ1-2	TGTGCCAGCAGTACACAGGATAACTATGGCTACACCTTC	CASSTQDNYGYTF
.	TRBD2	TRBV4-2	TRBJ2-7	TGTGCCAGCAGCCAAGAAGGAGGCCTAGCGGGGGGACCCTTGGGAGAGCAGTACTTC	CASSQEGGLAGGPLGEQYF
.	.	TRBV4-2	TRBJ2-7	TGTGCCAGCAGCCAAGATCGGGGTACCGAGTCCTTCTACGAGCAGTACTTC	CASSQDRGTESFYEQYF
.	TRBD1	TRBV9	TRBJ1-1	TGTGCCAGCAGCCTTCTTGACAGGGAGACTGAAGCTTTCTTT	CASSLLDRETEAFF
.	TRBD1	TRBV6-5	TRBJ2-1	TGTGCCAGCAACAACATCGGCAGGGGGCGGCAGTTCTTC	CASNNIGRGRQFF
.	.	TRBV27	TRBJ1-6	TGTGCCAGCACTCTAAGGGGCGACTATAATTCACCCCTCCACTTT	CASTLRGDYNSPLHF
.	.	TRBV6-1	TRBJ1-6	TGTGCCAGCAGTGAAGAGCAGGCCTACTCCTATAATTCACCCCTCCACTTT	CASSEEQAYSYNSPLHF
.	.	TRBV25-1	TRBJ1-3	TGTGCCAGCAGTGAGGGGGGTTCTGGAAACACCATATATTTT	CASSEGGSGNTIYF
.	.	TRBV4-1	TRBJ2-3	TGCGCCAGCAGCCCGGGGACTACAGATACGCAGTATTTT	CASSPGTTDTQYF
.	TRBD1	TRBV4-2	TRBJ2-1	TGTGCCAGCAGCCAACCCGGACAGGGCAATGAGCAGTTCTTC	CASSQPGQGNEQFF
.	.	TRBV10-3	TRBJ1-3	TGTGCCATCAGTGACAGGGGTCCGGCTGGAAACACCATATATTTT	CAISDRGPAGNTIYF
.	TRBD2	TRBV28	TRBJ2-3	TGTGCCAGCAGTTTATCTAGCGGGGGATATACGCAGTATTTT	CASSLSSGGYTQYF
.	TRBD1	TRBV11-2	TRBJ1-1	TGTGCCAGCAGCCCCCGACAGGGAAGCTCTAACACTGAAGCTTTCTTT	CASSPRQGSSNTEAFF
.	.	TRBV5-1	TRBJ2-7	TGCGCCAGCAGCTTGGACCAGGCGGGTGGCTCCTACGAGCAGTACTTC	CASSLDQAGGSYEQYF
.	TRBD1	TRBV6-5	TRBJ1-2	TGTGCCAGCAGTTACGGTCAGGGGGGAGCCTATGGCTACACCTTC	CASSYGQGGAYGYTF
.	.	TRBV5-1	TRBJ2-1	TGCGCCAGCAGCTTAAGGCAGGGGAGACGGGGGGTTTACAATGAGCAGTTCTTC	CASSLRQGRRGVYNEQFF
.	TRBD1	TRBV10-3	TRBJ1-1	TGTGCCATCTCGGGACAGGCTAACACTGAAGCTTTCTTT	CAISGQANTEAFF